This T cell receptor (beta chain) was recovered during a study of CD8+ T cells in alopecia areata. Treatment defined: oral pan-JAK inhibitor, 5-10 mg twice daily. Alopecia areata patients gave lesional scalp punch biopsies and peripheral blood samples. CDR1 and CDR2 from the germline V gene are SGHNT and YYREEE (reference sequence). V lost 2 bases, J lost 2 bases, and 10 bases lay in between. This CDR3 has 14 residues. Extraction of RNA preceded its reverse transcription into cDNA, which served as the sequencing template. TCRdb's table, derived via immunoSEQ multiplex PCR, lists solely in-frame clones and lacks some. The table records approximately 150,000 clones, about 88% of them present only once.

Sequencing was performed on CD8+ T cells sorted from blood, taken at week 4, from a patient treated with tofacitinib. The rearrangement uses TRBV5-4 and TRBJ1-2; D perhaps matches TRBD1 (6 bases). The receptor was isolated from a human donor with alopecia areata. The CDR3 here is CASSFGGPNYGYTF. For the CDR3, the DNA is TGTGCCAGCAGCTTTGGGGGCCCCAACTATGGCTACACCTTC. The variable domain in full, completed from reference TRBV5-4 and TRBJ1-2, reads ETGVTQSPTHLIKTRGQQVTLRCSSQSGHNTVSWYQQALGQGPQFIFQYYREEENGRGNFPPRFSGLQFPNYSSELNVNALELDDSALYLCASSFGGPNYGYTFGSGTRLTVV.